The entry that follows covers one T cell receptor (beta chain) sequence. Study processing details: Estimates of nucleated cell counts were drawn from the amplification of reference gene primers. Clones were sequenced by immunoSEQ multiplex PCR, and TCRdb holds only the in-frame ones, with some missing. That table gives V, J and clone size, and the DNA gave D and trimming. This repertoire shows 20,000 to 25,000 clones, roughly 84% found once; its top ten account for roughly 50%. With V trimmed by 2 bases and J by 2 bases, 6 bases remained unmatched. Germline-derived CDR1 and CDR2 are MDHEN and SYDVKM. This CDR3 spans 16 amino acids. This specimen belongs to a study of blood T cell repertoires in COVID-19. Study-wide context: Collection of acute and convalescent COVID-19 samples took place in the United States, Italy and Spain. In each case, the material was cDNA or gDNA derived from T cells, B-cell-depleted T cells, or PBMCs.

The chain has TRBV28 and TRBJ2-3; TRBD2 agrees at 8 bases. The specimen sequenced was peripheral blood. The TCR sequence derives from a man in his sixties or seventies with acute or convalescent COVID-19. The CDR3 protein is CASSLRPAGDTDTQYF. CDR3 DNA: TGTGCCAGCAGTTTACGACCAGCGGGAGACACAGATACGCAGTATTTT.